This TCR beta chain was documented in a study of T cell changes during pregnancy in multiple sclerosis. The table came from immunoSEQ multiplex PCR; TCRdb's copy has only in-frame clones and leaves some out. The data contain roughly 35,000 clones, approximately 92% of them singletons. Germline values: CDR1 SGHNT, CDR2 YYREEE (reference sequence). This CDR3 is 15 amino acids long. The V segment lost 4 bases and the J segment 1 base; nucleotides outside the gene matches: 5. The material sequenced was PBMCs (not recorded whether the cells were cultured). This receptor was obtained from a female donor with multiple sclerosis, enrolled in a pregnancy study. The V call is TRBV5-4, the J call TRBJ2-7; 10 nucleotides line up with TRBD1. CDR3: CASSLDRGGSYEQYF. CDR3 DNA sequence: TGTGCCAGCAGCCTGGACAGGGGGGGATCCTACGAGCAGTACTTC.